This T cell receptor (beta chain) was identified during a study of T cells in localized non-small cell lung cancer. Findings of the study overall: Adjacent lung had a median 57 of the 100 largest tumor clones.

For this clone: Its matching antigen is unknown.

Germline V gene lookup returns CDR1 MGHDK and CDR2 SYGVNS. There are 15 residues in the CDR3. Trimming took off 6 bases at V and 8 bases at J, with 20 bases between the two ends. Clones were sequenced by immunoSEQ multiplex PCR, and TCRdb holds only the in-frame ones, with some missing. The sample gives 9,500 to 10,000 clones, around 90% of which show up once; around a sixth is in the top ten. The source of this sequence is a male donor older than 55 with stage III squamous cell lung carcinoma. Sequenced here: peripheral blood, sampled before any cancer treatment. The chain joins TRBV25-1 to TRBJ2-1; maybe TRBD1 (7 bases). The CDR3 bases are TGTGCCAGCAGGACAGGGAGGAGAGTAATCGATGAGCAGTTCTTC. Protein: CASRTGRRVIDEQFF.